This passage covers 2 T cell receptor beta chains from one sample sequenced in a study of blood T cell repertoires in COVID-19. Some clones are missing from TCRdb's copy, which holds only in-frame ones; the method was immunoSEQ multiplex PCR. The table includes approximately 250,000 clones, about 82% detected once. The source material was peripheral blood. The source is a woman older than 75 with COVID-19, enrolled during active disease.

The chain is built from TRBV5-4 and TRBJ2-3; tentative D call: TRBD1 (5 bases). Germline loops: CDR1 SGHNT, CDR2 YYREEE (reference sequence). This CDR3 is 14 amino acids long. Trimming shortened V by 4 bases and J by 0 bases, and 9 bases separated the two germline ends. CDR3 nucleotide sequence: TGTGCCAGCAGCGCAGACAGAAGCACAGATACGCAGTATTTT. It is translated as CASSADRSTDTQYF.

This clone was observed a handful of times. The DNA for the CDR3 is TGTGCCAGCAGCTTAAACCGGGACAGAAATCAGCCCCAGCATTTT. Its translation: CASSLNRDRNQPQHF. The rearrangement joins TRBV2 to TRBJ1-5, with 7 bases aligning to TRBD1. Germline V CDR1 and CDR2: SNHLY, FYNNEI. The V segment lost 6 bases and the J segment 4 bases; nucleotides outside the gene matches: 9. There are 15 residues in the CDR3.